The 10 T cell receptor beta chains given below trace back to one sample, sequenced in a study of CD8 T cells in ankylosing spondylitis. TCRdb redid the calling of the 5' RACE reads with MiXCR, one entry per CDR3 protein. The table has around 120,000 distinct CDR3 sequences, roughly an eighth seen once. The specimen sequenced was blood, either unsorted or a sorted T cell fraction (not recorded which). These receptors were collected from a female donor with ankylosing spondylitis or in good health (not recorded which).

V and J are TRBV18 and TRBJ2-5, with D possibly matching TRBD1 (6 bases). The V gene's germline CDR1 is KGHSH and CDR2 LQKENI. With 1 base removed from V and 2 bases from J, the gap between germline ends came to 14 bases. The CDR3 is 16 residues long. CDR3 nucleotides: TGTGCCAGCTCACCACTCCAGGAAAGGGGGCAAGAGACCCAGTACTTC. Its translation is CASSPLQERGQETQYF. Full variable domain (rest looked up from reference TRBV18 and TRBJ2-5): NAGVMQNPRHLVRRRGQEARLRCSPMKGHSHVYWYRQLPEEGLKFMVYLQKENIIDESGMPKERFSAEFPKEGPSILRIQQVVRGDSAAYFCASSPLQERGQETQYFGPGTRLLVL.

In this sample, this clonotype turned up a few times. J is TRBJ2-5 and V is TRBV28; D may be TRBD2 (8 bases). V was clipped by 3 bases and J by 5 bases, with 16 bases between them. From germline, CDR1 is MDHEN and CDR2 SYDVKM. CDR3 size: 15 residues. The CDR3 sequence: CASSFERETGETQYF. CDR3 nucleotides: TGTGCCAGCAGTTTTGAGCGGGAGACAGGGGAGACCCAGTACTTC.

The V gene is TRBV5-1, the J gene TRBJ2-5, with D hard to call. Germline loops: CDR1 SGHRS, CDR2 YFSETQ. The V end was cut by 2 bases, the J end by 5 bases, with 7 bases between. The CDR3 totals 12 residues. In nucleotides, the CDR3 is TGCGCCAGCAGCTTAGACACGGAGACCCAGTACTTC. Translating it yields CASSLDTETQYF.

A few counts support this clonotype. This chain joins TRBV5-1 and TRBJ1-6; D is unresolved. Germline loops: CDR1 SGHRS, CDR2 YFSETQ. The CDR3 runs 14 residues. Trimming took 3 bases from V and 10 from J, leaving 14 bases between them. CDR3 loop: CASSYWQPGSPLHF. Written as DNA, the CDR3 is TGCGCCAGCAGCTACTGGCAGCCGGGGTCACCCCTCCACTTT.

This clonotype was recorded many times. The chain combines TRBV9 with TRBJ2-1, with 10 bases fitting TRBD2. V was pared by 0 bases and J by 5 bases, with 17 bases of the junction left unmatched. The CDR3 has 20 amino acids. Looked up from germline, CDR1 is SGDLS and CDR2 is YYNGEE. The DNA for the CDR3 is TGTGCCAGCAGCGTAGGACCCCTAGCGGGAGTCGATTTCGGGAACAATGAGCAGTTCTTC. Translated: CASSVGPLAGVDFGNNEQFF.

The sample holds many counts of this clonotype. The chain employs TRBV12-3 or TRBV12-4 and TRBJ2-7, with TRBD1 matching 11 bases. The CDR3 contains 14 residues. The V segment lost 7 bases and the J segment 6 bases; nucleotides outside the gene matches: 8. The CDR3 loop reads CASTTGQGALEQYF. CDR3 coding DNA: TGTGCCAGCACCACCGGACAGGGGGCTCTCGAGCAGTACTTC.

This clonotype turned up a few times. The J gene is TRBJ2-7, the V gene TRBV19; TRBD2 aligns across 11 bases. The germline V gene has CDR1 LNHDA and CDR2 SQIVND (reference sequence). The CDR3 extends over 15 amino acids. Trimming at V came to 0 bases and at J to 8 bases, leaving 6 bases not matched to a gene. CDR3 protein: CASSIDTSGSLKQYF. The CDR3 bases are TGTGCCAGTAGTATAGATACTAGCGGGAGCTTGAAGCAGTACTTC.

This clonotype was detected only a few times. V is TRBV12-3 or TRBV12-4 and J is TRBJ2-7; D might be TRBD1 (6 bases). The V and J ends lost 1 base and 3 bases respectively, with 7 bases between them. The CDR3 has 13 residues. The CDR3 DNA follows: TGTGCCAGCAGTTTAGGGGACATCTACGAGCAGTACTTC. It encodes CASSLGDIYEQYF.

This clonotype was seen only a few times. The DNA for the CDR3 is TGCAGGGCCTCACAGGGAGACACTGAAGCTTTCTTT. Its protein is CRASQGDTEAFF. This chain links TRBV20-1 with TRBJ1-1, with D possibly being TRBD1 (6 bases). Germline-derived CDR1 and CDR2 are DFQATT and SNEGSKA (reference sequence). CDR3 length: 12 amino acids.

This clonotype was picked up many times. V usage is TRBV20-1 and J usage is TRBJ2-7; D uncertain. In germline, CDR1 is DFQATT, CDR2 SNEGSKA (reference sequence). The germline V and J ends were trimmed by 2 bases and 6 bases, with 14 bases remaining between them. CDR3 length: 13 residues. The CDR3: CSARSADLIEQYF. In nucleotides, the CDR3 is TGCAGTGCTAGATCTGCGGACCTCATCGAGCAGTACTTC.